This T cell receptor beta chain is drawn from a study of sequential checkpoint blockade in melanoma. Study-level information: Each arm's sequence ended with maintenance nivolumab.

As for treatment: randomized to nivolumab then ipilimumab (arm A) or the reverse (arm B). DNA-damaging chemotherapy had not been given to any patient beforehand. PBMC sorting kept live CD3+CD8+ cells without CD19 or CD56. Libraries were prepared by immunoSEQ multiplex PCR; TCRdb keeps only in-frame clonotypes and omits some of them. Among 8,400 or so clones listed, 75% were seen once. The CDR3 sequence is 16 residues long. CDR1 is SGHNT and CDR2 is YYREEE in the germline V gene (reference sequence). Trimming removed 0 bases from V and 7 bases from J; junction bases left unmatched: 8. The receptor's source is a human donor with melanoma. The input for sequencing was CD8+ T cells sorted from blood (inferred from file names), taken from a patient given nivolumab and ipilimumab in sequence. The chain has TRBV5-4 and TRBJ2-5; 11 nucleotides line up with TRBD2. CDR3 loop: CASSLVTSGTAGTQYF. The CDR3 region has the DNA TGTGCCAGCAGCTTGGTGACTAGCGGGACGGCGGGGACCCAGTACTTC.